The source of this T cell receptor beta chain is a study of blood T cell repertoires in COVID-19. Whole-study context: Samples came from the United States, Italy and Spain, spanning acute and convalescent COVID-19. Sample material is recorded as cDNA or gDNA derived from T cells, B-cell-depleted T cells, or PBMCs.

Original methodology: Amplification of reference gene primers was used by the study to estimate nucleated cell counts. Here immunoSEQ multiplex PCR was the method, and the copy in TCRdb shows in-frame clones only, minus some. V, J and clone size derive from that table, while D and trimming were established from the DNA sequence. The sample yields some 100,000 clones, around 67% seen once. Followed over time, Seattle patients had been enrolled while infection was active. The sequence derives from a man between 65 and 85 years old with COVID-19, enrolled during active disease. Sequencing was performed on peripheral blood.

Here the CDR3 reads CASSYGLAGDNEQFF. CDR3 DNA: TGTGCCAGCTCCTACGGACTAGCGGGTGACAATGAGCAGTTCTTC. This sequence joins TRBV18 and TRBJ2-1, with 11 nucleotides matching TRBD2. The V gene's germline CDR1 is KGHSH and CDR2 LQKENI. The length of the CDR3 is 15 residues. V trimming: 6 bases; J trimming: 5 bases; junction bases outside the gene matches: 6.